These 32 T cell receptor beta chains were sequenced from one sample in a study of T cell responses to AZD1222 COVID-19 vaccine listed by TCRdb under 2021. In the paper's terms, the time point label means: about 28 days (+/-7) after the second vaccine dose. The protocol used for the library was the immunoSEQ multiplex PCR assay. TCRdb limited this immuneACCESS table to in-frame rearrangements with V and J called. A share of clones is missing; checked studies link under half to unresolved V genes, and the rest is unexplained. In this sample the table shows under 150,000 clones, 85% to 90% of which occur a single time. Clones ranked in the top ten supply 1.6% of the sample. The sample consisted of peripheral blood, taken 28 days after the second AZD1222 dose. These receptors were obtained from an adult who received the AZD1222 COVID-19 vaccine.

This chain connects TRBV5-4 to TRBJ1-2; 9 bases align to TRBD1. Germline lookup yields CDR1 SGHNT and CDR2 YYREEE (reference sequence). The V gene end was trimmed by 4 bases and the J gene end by 8 bases; junction bases not matched to a gene: 18. The CDR3 length is 17 residues. CDR3 sequence reads: CASSPELGQGSQRGYTF. For the CDR3, the DNA is TGTGCCAGCAGCCCGGAACTAGGACAGGGGTCGCAGCGGGGCTACACCTTC. Variable domain in full (rest from reference TRBV5-4 and TRBJ1-2): ETGVTQSPTHLIKTRGQQVTLRCSSQSGHNTVSWYQQALGQGPQFIFQYYREEENGRGNFPPRFSGLQFPNYSSELNVNALELDDSALYLCASSPELGQGSQRGYTFGSGTRLTVV.

The rearrangement links TRBV7-2 to TRBJ1-5, with TRBD1 matching over 7 bases. This CDR3 spans 15 amino acids. The V segment lost 1 base and the J segment 2 bases; nucleotides outside the gene matches: 2. Germline CDR1 is SGHTA and CDR2 is FQGNSA. CDR3 in amino acids: CASSLGGGGNQPQHF. DNA of the CDR3: TGTGCCAGCAGCTTAGGAGGGGGCGGCAATCAGCCCCAGCATTTT. Full variable domain (missing parts from reference TRBV7-2 and TRBJ1-5): GAGVSQSPSNKVTEKGKDVELRCDPISGHTALYWYRQSLGQGLEFLIYFQGNSAPDKSGLPSDRFSAERTGGSVSTLTIQRTQQEDSAVYLCASSLGGGGNQPQHFGDGTRLSIL.

The V call is TRBV28, the J call TRBJ2-7, with 13 bases that match TRBD2. CDR3 size: 17 residues. Germline-derived CDR1 and CDR2 are MDHEN and SYDVKM. V was pared by 8 bases and J by 5 bases, with 15 bases of the junction left unmatched. CDR3 DNA sequence: TGTGCCAGCTCCCCCCTACCGGGACTAGCGGGATTGAACGAGCAGTACTTC. Translated: CASSPLPGLAGLNEQYF.

The chain uses TRBV11-2 and TRBJ2-5; D is uncertain. CDR3 length: 12 amino acids. From germline, CDR1 is SGHAT and CDR2 FQNNGV. Trimming removed 1 base from V and 2 bases from J, with 2 bases in between. The CDR3 here is CASSLGQETQYF. The CDR3 DNA follows: TGTGCCAGCAGCTTAGGTCAAGAGACCCAGTACTTC.

The CDR3 DNA follows: TGTGCCAGCAGTGTAGGACAGGGGGCGTGGGAGCAGTACTTC. As protein: CASSVGQGAWEQYF. The chain uses TRBV2 and TRBJ2-7, with 11 bases that match TRBD1. After removal of 4 bases from V and 7 bases from J, the junction contained 6 bases not matched to a gene. Germline CDR1 is SNHLY and CDR2 is FYNNEI. This CDR3 contains 14 residues.

This chain connects TRBV29-1 to TRBJ1-2; D possibly corresponds to TRBD1 (5 bases). Looked up from germline, CDR1 is SQVTM and CDR2 is ANQGSEA. The CDR3 is 15 residues long. V was clipped by 6 bases and J by 2 bases, with 19 bases between them. The DNA for the CDR3 is TGCAGCGTGGTTACCGGGGGGTTGCGGAACTATGGCTACACCTTC. This encodes CSVVTGGLRNYGYTF.

The chain uses TRBV4-1 and TRBJ1-3; maybe TRBD1 (5 bases). CDR3 size: 14 residues. CDR1 is MGHRA, CDR2 YSYEKL, per germline. The V end was cut by 5 bases, the J end by 0 bases, with 8 bases between. The chain's CDR3 is CASSSGGSGNTIYF. The CDR3 DNA sequence: TGCGCCAGCAGCTCCGGGGGCTCTGGAAACACCATATATTTT.

V is TRBV6-5 and J is TRBJ2-3; unclear D gene. Trimming removed 0 bases at V and 9 bases at J, with 10 bases between. Germline assignment: CDR1 MNHEY and CDR2 SVGAGI. The CDR3 totals 13 residues. The CDR3 here is CASSYSVTRTQYF. CDR3 nucleotide sequence: TGTGCCAGCAGTTACTCGGTGACTCGAACGCAGTATTTT.

The chain joins TRBV19 to TRBJ1-2; a possible D gene is TRBD1 (6 bases). Trimming stripped 5 bases from V and 4 bases from J, with 17 bases between. This CDR3 is built from 15 residues. Germline CDR1 LNHDA, CDR2 SQIVND (reference sequence). CDR3 in amino acids: CASSHDRDKLYGYTF. CDR3 nucleotides: TGTGCCAGTAGTCATGACCGGGACAAGCTCTATGGCTACACCTTC.

The rearrangement links TRBV12-3 or TRBV12-4 to TRBJ1-2; a possible D gene is TRBD1 (5 bases). Trimming took off 3 bases at V and 8 bases at J, with 13 bases between the two ends. This CDR3 has 13 residues. CDR3: CASSLMGTGGYTF. In DNA form, the CDR3 reads TGTGCCAGCAGTTTGATGGGGACGGGCGGCTACACCTTC.

The chain combines TRBV9 with TRBJ1-2, with 8 bases aligning to TRBD1. The CDR3 sequence is 15 residues long. Losses at the gene ends were 3 bases for V and 7 bases for J; bases not matched to a gene: 11. The V gene's germline CDR1 is SGDLS and CDR2 YYNGEE. DNA of the CDR3: TGTGCCAGCAGCGGCCCTCAGGGGGCGCTTGGTGGCTACACCTTC. This sequence encodes CASSGPQGALGGYTF.

V gene TRBV7-2 combines with J gene TRBJ2-1, with unresolved D. The CDR3 length is 12 residues. V gave up 5 bases and J gave up 3 bases, with 5 bases separating them. Germline V CDR1 and CDR2: SGHTA, FQGNSA. CDR3 coding DNA: TGTGCCAGCAGCCCAAACTACAATGAGCAGTTCTTC. Its translation is CASSPNYNEQFF.

The chain has TRBV3-1 (or the pseudogene TRBV3-2) and TRBJ1-3; D may be TRBD1 (5 bases). Germline V gene lookup returns CDR1 LGHDT and CDR2 YNNKEL (reference sequence). The CDR3 has 14 residues. The V end was cut by 3 bases, the J end by 2 bases, with 8 bases between. The CDR3 DNA reads as TGTGCCAGCAGCCAGGGACCGCCTGGAAACACCATATATTTT. This sequence encodes CASSQGPPGNTIYF.

The CDR3 DNA reads TGTGCCTGGAGTATGGGACCGCCCTACGAGCAGTACTTC. Protein product: CAWSMGPPYEQYF. The rearrangement uses TRBV30 and TRBJ2-7, with D perhaps matching TRBD1 or TRBD2 (5 bases each). Germline-derived CDR1 and CDR2 are GTSNPN and SVGIG (reference sequence). Between the trimmed V and J ends, which lost 2 bases and 2 bases, there was a span of 10 bases. CDR3 length: 13 residues.

This sequence joins TRBV5-1 and TRBJ2-1; tentatively, D is TRBD1 (5 bases). CDR1 SGHRS and CDR2 YFSETQ come from the germline V gene. The CDR3 has 13 amino acids. Trimming removed 3 bases from V and 5 bases from J, with 9 bases in between. The CDR3 here is CASSSLQDNEQFF. For the CDR3, the DNA is TGCGCCAGCAGCTCCTTACAGGACAATGAGCAGTTCTTC.

This chain uses TRBV20-1 with TRBJ1-1; D remains ambiguous. Trimming cost V 3 bases and J 1 base, with 9 bases left between them. CDR1 is DFQATT, CDR2 SNEGSKA, per germline (reference sequence). The length of the CDR3 is 13 residues. The CDR3 region is CSASVTANTEAFF. CDR3 nucleotide sequence: TGCAGTGCTAGTGTCACCGCGAACACTGAAGCTTTCTTT.

CDR3 residues: CASSDYVGGYGYTF. CDR3 nucleotide sequence: TGTGCCAGCAGTGATTACGTTGGGGGATATGGCTACACCTTC. The genes are TRBV6-1 and TRBJ1-2; D perhaps matches TRBD1 (5 bases). This CDR3 has 14 amino acids. Deletions cut 3 bases from V and 5 bases from J, with 13 bases between. Germline loops: CDR1 MNHNS, CDR2 SASEGT.

The chain recombines TRBV3-1 (or the pseudogene TRBV3-2) with TRBJ2-7; TRBD1 aligns across 11 bases. Germline-derived CDR1 and CDR2 are LGHDT and YNNKEL (reference sequence). The CDR3 length is 15 residues. V trimming: 3 bases; J trimming: 3 bases; junction bases outside the gene matches: 4. The CDR3 spells CASSHRTGGFYEQYV. CDR3 nucleotides: TGTGCCAGCAGCCACCGGACAGGGGGCTTCTACGAGCAGTACGTC.

The chain has TRBV5-4 and TRBJ2-2, with TRBD2 matching over 7 bases. Germline V CDR1 and CDR2: SGHNT, YYREEE (reference sequence). CDR3 length equals 14 residues. V lost 2 bases to trimming and J lost 7 bases; unmatched junction nucleotides: 5. The CDR3 DNA reads TGTGCCAGCAGCTTCGGGGGGATGGGCGGGGAGCTGTTTTTT. Translation: CASSFGGMGGELFF.

This chain connects TRBV10-3 to TRBJ1-3, with D hard to call. The V gene's germline CDR1 is ENHRY and CDR2 SYGVKD. The CDR3 length is 14 residues. V lost 2 bases, J lost 0 bases, and 5 bases lay in between. The CDR3: CAISETNSGNTIYF. The CDR3 region has the DNA TGTGCCATCAGTGAGACCAACTCTGGAAACACCATATATTTT.

This clone showed up just once. The chain combines TRBV9 with TRBJ1-5, with TRBD1 matching 7 bases. V was pared by 4 bases and J by 5 bases, with 6 bases of the junction left unmatched. CDR3 length: 14 residues. Germline V lookup: CDR1 SGDLS, CDR2 YYNGEE. CDR3 region: CASSFGQADQPQHF. The CDR3 DNA follows: TGTGCCAGCAGCTTCGGACAGGCGGATCAGCCCCAGCATTTT.

V is TRBV6-5 and J is TRBJ2-7; D remains unclear. Germline V gene sequence: CDR1 MNHEY, CDR2 SVGAGI. The CDR3 loop spans 10 amino acids. CDR3 nucleotides: TGTGGCGGAAGGTCCTACGAGCAGTACGTC. Protein: CGGRSYEQYV.

This sequence joins TRBV4-3 and TRBJ2-5; perhaps TRBD1 as D (6 bases). The ends were cut back, 3 bases at V and 5 bases at J, with 16 bases in the middle. Germline V lookup: CDR1 LGHNA, CDR2 YSLEER. The CDR3 has 15 amino acids. Written as DNA, the CDR3 is TGCGCCAGCAGCCAGGCCAGGGGCCCAGGGGAGACCCAGTACTTC. Translating it yields CASSQARGPGETQYF.

The chain links TRBV5-1 to TRBJ2-3; possibly TRBD2 for D (5 bases). The V and J ends lost 6 bases and 0 bases respectively, with 17 bases between them. Per the germline V gene, CDR1 is SGHRS and CDR2 is YFSETQ. This CDR3 comprises 16 residues. As DNA, the CDR3 is TGCGCCAGCACAGTGGGCGGTCGGGGTAGCACAGATACGCAGTATTTT. This codes for CASTVGGRGSTDTQYF. The whole variable domain, remainder taken from reference TRBV5-1 and TRBJ2-3, is KAGVTQTPRYLIKTRGQQVTLSCSPISGHRSVSWYQQTPGQGLQFLFEYFSETQRNKGNFPGRFSGRQFSNSRSEMNVSTLELGDSALYLCASTVGGRGSTDTQYFGPGTRLTVL.

The chain combines TRBV30 with TRBJ1-5, with D perhaps matching TRBD1 (5 bases). Between the trimmed V and J ends, which lost 3 bases and 2 bases, there was a span of 14 bases. This CDR3 spans 15 amino acids. In germline, CDR1 is GTSNPN, CDR2 SVGIG (reference sequence). The DNA for the CDR3 is TGTGCCTGGAGATCCCTGGGGCATGGCAATCAGCCCCAGCATTTT. Its translation: CAWRSLGHGNQPQHF.

The V and J genes are TRBV28 and TRBJ1-1; D gene unclear. V lost 3 bases, J lost 4 bases, and 15 bases lay in between. This CDR3 comprises 15 residues. The germline CDR1 and CDR2 sequences are MDHEN and SYDVKM. The CDR3 DNA sequence: TGTGCCAGCAGTTTGCGAGAGGGATGGGTCACTGAAGCTTTCTTT. Residues: CASSLREGWVTEAFF.

This clone has a handful of counts. The genes are TRBV5-5 and TRBJ1-6, with D maybe TRBD1 (6 bases). Trimming stripped 0 bases from V and 6 bases from J, with 13 bases between. CDR3 size: 16 residues. The V gene's germline CDR1 is SGHKS and CDR2 YYEKEE (reference sequence). Here the CDR3 reads CASSLDPGGGNSPLHF. DNA of the CDR3: TGTGCCAGCAGCTTGGACCCCGGGGGCGGTAATTCACCCCTCCACTTT.

V and J are TRBV28 and TRBJ1-1; no firm D call. Trimming shortened V by 6 bases and J by 4 bases, and 12 bases separated the two germline ends. There are 13 residues in the CDR3. In germline, CDR1 is MDHEN, CDR2 SYDVKM. The CDR3: CASSPLQSTEAFF. CDR3 in DNA: TGTGCCAGCAGCCCTCTACAGAGCACTGAAGCTTTCTTT.

This chain uses TRBV6-5 with TRBJ2-7; TRBD1 agrees at 9 bases. The CDR3 spans 15 residues. CDR1 and CDR2 from the germline V gene are MNHEY and SVGAGI. V lost 4 bases to trimming and J lost 2 bases; unmatched junction nucleotides: 6. Here the CDR3 reads CASSSGQGLPYEQYV. In nucleotides, the CDR3 is TGTGCCAGCAGTTCCGGACAGGGGCTCCCCTACGAGCAGTACGTC.

Written as DNA, the CDR3 is TGTGCCAGCAGCTTAATGGGAGCCCCAGGGCCCTACAATGAGCAGTTCTTC. It yields the protein CASSLMGAPGPYNEQFF. This chain joins TRBV7-3 and TRBJ2-1; D could derive from TRBD1 or TRBD2 (5 bases each). Trimming removed 1 base from V and 2 bases from J, with 15 bases in between. The germline gives CDR1 SGHTA, CDR2 FQGTGA. This CDR3 has 17 residues.

The rearrangement uses TRBV7-3 and TRBJ1-1, with D possibly TRBD1 on 6 matching bases. CDR3 size: 14 residues. Trimming took 6 bases from V and 0 from J, leaving 11 bases between them. Germline V gene sequence: CDR1 SGHTA, CDR2 FQGTGA. CDR3 in amino acids: CASSPQGMNTEAFF. Written as DNA, the CDR3 is TGTGCCAGCAGTCCACAGGGAATGAACACTGAAGCTTTCTTT. Using reference TRBV7-3 and TRBJ1-1 for the parts outside the CDR3, the full variable domain is GAGVSQTPSNKVTEKGKYVELRCDPISGHTALYWYRQSLGQGPEFLIYFQGTGAADDSGLPNDRFFAVRPEGSVSTLKIQRTERGDSAVYLCASSPQGMNTEAFFGQGTRLTVV.

The chain recombines TRBV27 with TRBJ1-1; TRBD1 might be the D (6 bases). This CDR3 region has 15 residues. The V end was cut by 5 bases, the J end by 5 bases, with 18 bases between. Germline lookup yields CDR1 MNHEY and CDR2 SMNVEV (reference sequence). The CDR3 region has the DNA TGTGCCAGCAGTGGGAGACAGGAGGGGCGGACTGAAGCTTTCTTT. Protein sequence: CASSGRQEGRTEAFF.